The entry that follows covers one T cell receptor (beta chain) sequence. The germline V and J ends were trimmed by 6 bases and 4 bases, with 19 bases remaining between them. The CDR3 consists of 16 residues. CDR1 LNHDA and CDR2 SQIVND come from the germline V gene (reference sequence). Using its own MiXCR run on the 5' RACE reads, TCRdb lists one record per CDR3 protein. The sample yields hundreds of thousands of distinct CDR3 sequences, approximately 25% seen once. These data originate in a study of T-cell memory formation after mild COVID-19. J is TRBJ1-3 and V is TRBV19, with a tentative D call TRBD1 (6 bases). The TCR sequence derives from an adult woman who had mild COVID-19 (a few samples of this study predate the infection). Cell type and time point are not known. Sequenced material: PBMCs or a T cell subset sorted from them (not recorded which). The DNA of the CDR3 is TGTGCCAGTAGACAAACTCCCGGGACAACCGGAAACACCATATATTTT. This sequence encodes CASRQTPGTTGNTIYF.